The source of this T cell receptor beta chain is a study of CD8+CD57+ T cells in acquired aplastic anemia. Study context: Sorted CD4+ and CD8+ cells gave a mean 3.2 ug DNA, range about 0.19 to 27.4 ug. There were about 10.8 million reads, on average, for CD4+ cells from healthy donors.

CDR3 length: 12 residues. Germline V CDR1 and CDR2: SQVTM, ANQGSEA. The junction had 6 bases not matched to a gene; V was cut back by 1 base and J by 13 bases. Template material for TCR beta VDJ and CDR3 profiling consisted of genomic DNA. TCRdb re-called the reads through MiXCR, storing one row per CDR3 protein. The profile covers around 200,000 distinct CDR3 sequences, with around half appearing a single time and about a sixth taken by the ten largest. General study points: Some 30 shared CD8+ CDR3s appeared highly expressed within patients' immunodominant clones. Significant differences in CD8+ Simpson's diversity were not observed between patients and controls.

Concerning this clonotype itself: What it binds is not known.

This chain connects TRBV29-1 to TRBJ1-4, with TRBD1 matching over 7 bases. The clonotype was recovered from a human donor in good health, serving as a control. Sequencing was performed on sorted CD4+, CD8+, or CD8+CD57+ T cells (not recorded which) from PBMCs. CDR3 DNA sequence: TGCAGCGTTGAAGCTGGGACAGTCGGACTGTTTTTT. This gives the protein CSVEAGTVGLFF.